The entry that follows covers one T cell receptor (beta chain) sequence. What it binds is not known. In the same sample, other DNA sequences code for this CDR3. The assay used deep level. Sequenced by immunoSEQ multiplex PCR; TCRdb stores in-frame clones only, minus some. The table lists over 2 million clones, about 95% of them singletons. The entry originates in a study of shared clonotypes between healthy human individuals. Naive CD8 cells comprised CD45RO-negative, CCR7-positively selected cells, excluding terminally differentiated effector memory CD45RA+ cells. V dropped 0 bases and J dropped 3 bases, with 4 bases sitting between them. The CDR3 has 13 amino acids. CDR1 LNHNV and CDR2 YYDKDF come from the germline V gene (reference sequence). Study-wide results and limits: Naive CD4 clonotypes overlapped across a handful of donors at roughly 5.1%.

The chain has TRBV15 and TRBJ2-3; D is ambiguous. This clonotype originated in a man aged 18 to 30 in good health. Sequencing was carried out using naive CD8+ T cells sorted from blood. CDR3 sequence (DNA): TGTGCCACCAGCAGAGATTCGACAGATACGCAGTATTTT. Protein product: CATSRDSTDTQYF.